This section outlines one TCR beta chain sequence together with its context. This entry comes from a study of blood T cell repertoires in COVID-19. Study overall: The analysed material was cDNA or gDNA that came from T cells, B-cell-depleted T cells, or PBMCs.

Across 24 US areas, participants ranged in age from roughly 18 to 95 years. Donors in Cohort 3 who had recovered were those with two negative PCRs, healthcare professional clearance, or resolution of their symptoms. Libraries were prepared by immunoSEQ multiplex PCR; TCRdb keeps only in-frame clonotypes and omits some of them. The repertoire has approximately 260,000 clones, roughly 80% of them found once; the top ten carry 3.4%. Per the germline V gene, CDR1 is LNHDA and CDR2 is SQIVND (reference sequence). The CDR3 spans 16 residues. The germline V and J ends were trimmed by 1 base and 2 bases, with 12 bases remaining between them.

Sample: PBMCs or T cells enriched from blood (not recorded which). The chain couples TRBV19 to TRBJ1-5; D might be TRBD1 (5 bases). This TCR derives from a man aged 50-59 years who had recovered from COVID-19. CDR3 in amino acids: CASSIVPTGGNQPQHF. CDR3 coding DNA: TGTGCCAGTAGTATAGTACCCACGGGGGGCAATCAGCCCCAGCATTTT. The entire variable domain, with the rest obtained from reference TRBV19 and TRBJ1-5, is as follows: DGGITQSPKYLFRKEGQNVTLSCEQNLNHDAMYWYRQDPGQGLRLIYYSQIVNDFQKGDIAEGYSVSREKKESFPLTVTSAQKNPTAFYLCASSIVPTGGNQPQHFGDGTRLSIL.